The 22 T cell receptor beta chains in this list originate from one sample, sequenced in a study of a mutant IDH1 vaccine in newly diagnosed glioma. Time point described: week 11, during vaccination. Topical imiquimod was applied with each vaccine dose, which held 300 ug of mutant IDH1 20-mer peptide. The assay was immunoSEQ multiplex PCR, and TCRdb's table has in-frame clones only and misses some. Seen here are some 64,000 clones, about 80% observed once, and the top ten hold around 5.7%. What these receptors recognize is not known. This specimen was PBMCs, taken from a glioma patient whose treatment included an IDH1 peptide vaccine. The receptors were sampled from a man between 45 and 60 years old with glioma.

The chain combines TRBV21-1 with TRBJ1-6; TRBD1, as called in the table, went unchecked against the DNA. TRBV21-1 is shown as a pseudogene. The CDR3 loop spans 14 amino acids. The CDR3 DNA is TGTGCCAGCTTGGACAGGGGCGATAATTCACCCCTCCACTTT. Translating it yields CASLDRGDNSPLHF.

The V and J genes are TRBV5-1 and TRBJ1-6; TRBD1 agrees at 7 bases. In germline, CDR1 is SGHRS, CDR2 YFSETQ. V lost 0 bases to trimming and J lost 6 bases; unmatched junction nucleotides: 0. This CDR3 has 14 amino acids. Here the CDR3 DNA reads TGCGCCAGCAGCTTGGACAGGGGTAATTCACCCCTCCACTTT. Translated: CASSLDRGNSPLHF.

This chain joins TRBV11-2 and TRBJ1-1; D gene uncertain. Trimming took 1 base from V and 1 from J, leaving 7 bases between them. Germline CDR1 reads SGHAT; CDR2 reads FQNNGV. The CDR3 has 14 residues. CDR3 DNA: TGTGCCAGCAGCTTAGGTCGGGGGAACACTGAAGCTTTCTTT. This translates into CASSLGRGNTEAFF. Together with reference TRBV11-2 and TRBJ1-1, the CDR3 gives the full variable domain: EAGVAQSPRYKIIEKRQSVAFWCNPISGHATLYWYQQILGQGPKLLIQFQNNGVVDDSQLPKDRFSAERLKGVDSTLKIQPAKLEDSAVYLCASSLGRGNTEAFFGQGTRLTVV.

The chain links TRBV7-9 to TRBJ2-1; D is ambiguous. There are 12 residues in the CDR3. Trimming cost V 5 bases and J 9 bases, with 11 bases left between them. Per the germline V gene, CDR1 is SEHNR and CDR2 is FQNEAQ (reference sequence). As DNA, the CDR3 is TGTGCCAGCAGCCCCTCGGTGGGTGAGCAGTTCTTC. This codes for CASSPSVGEQFF.

The chain uses TRBV19 and TRBJ2-7; 7 bases align to TRBD1. CDR1 is LNHDA, CDR2 SQIVND, per germline (reference sequence). The CDR3 has 17 residues. V shed 3 bases and J 3 bases; nucleotides not matched to a gene: 14. CDR3 nucleotide sequence: TGTGCCAGTAGTATGATCAAGGGGGCAGACCGATTCTACGAGCAGTACTTC. It specifies CASSMIKGADRFYEQYF.

This chain uses TRBV6-5 with TRBJ1-4; TRBD1 agrees at 7 bases. The CDR3 totals 13 residues. The germline V gene encodes CDR1 MNHEY and CDR2 SVGAGI. V dropped 3 bases and J dropped 8; count of bases not matched to a gene: 3. The CDR3 here is CASSYNRGEKLFF. Written as DNA, the CDR3 is TGTGCCAGCAGTTATAACAGGGGAGAAAAACTGTTTTTT.

The rearrangement uses TRBV19 and TRBJ2-1, with D maybe TRBD1 (6 bases). The CDR3 is 13 amino acids. With 1 base removed from V and 6 bases from J, the gap between germline ends came to 7 bases. The germline V gene has CDR1 LNHDA and CDR2 SQIVND (reference sequence). CDR3 amino acids: CASSIARGNEQFF. The DNA of the CDR3 is TGTGCCAGTAGTATAGCCAGGGGCAATGAGCAGTTCTTC. The full variable domain, in which reference TRBV19 and TRBJ2-1 provide the parts outside the CDR3, is DGGITQSPKYLFRKEGQNVTLSCEQNLNHDAMYWYRQDPGQGLRLIYYSQIVNDFQKGDIAEGYSVSREKKESFPLTVTSAQKNPTAFYLCASSIARGNEQFFGPGTRLTVL.

This chain connects TRBV27 to TRBJ2-3; the D is unclear. The V end was cut by 7 bases, the J end by 5 bases, with 13 bases between. The length of the CDR3 is 13 residues. Germline CDR1 and CDR2: MNHEY and SMNVEV (reference sequence). The CDR3 bases are TGTGCCAGCAAAAAAACAGCTAAAGATACGCAGTATTTT. Translated, it gives CASKKTAKDTQYF.

The chain employs TRBV6-1 and TRBJ1-2; D is perhaps TRBD1 (5 bases). The CDR3 totals 13 residues. V shed 3 bases and J shed 8 bases, with 13 bases lying between them. In germline, CDR1 is MNHNS, CDR2 SASEGT. The CDR3 reads CASSDWGGGGYTF. The CDR3 DNA is TGTGCCAGCAGTGACTGGGGGGGAGGGGGCTACACCTTC.

The genes are TRBV30 and TRBJ1-4, with D unresolved. The CDR3 contains 16 residues. The V gene's germline CDR1 is GTSNPN and CDR2 SVGIG (reference sequence). The ends were cut back, 4 bases at V and 5 bases at J, with 20 bases in the middle. This CDR3 is CAWTLSGGITNEKLFF. In DNA, the CDR3 is TGTGCCTGGACCCTAAGTGGCGGGATTACCAATGAAAAACTGTTTTTT.

The genes are TRBV25-1 and TRBJ2-5, with D perhaps matching TRBD2 (5 bases). V was pared by 5 bases and J by 4 bases, with 20 bases between. The CDR3 has 16 amino acids. Germline V gene data show CDR1 as MGHDK and CDR2 as SYGVNS. The CDR3: CASSSGLGRGAETQYF. In DNA, the CDR3 is TGTGCCAGCAGTTCGGGCCTAGGACGGGGAGCAGAGACCCAGTACTTC.

The chain links TRBV14 to TRBJ2-1; tentatively, D is TRBD1 or TRBD2 (5 bases each). This CDR3 spans 12 amino acids. Deletions cut 6 bases from V and 9 bases from J, with 12 bases between. Germline V gene data show CDR1 as SGHDN and CDR2 as FVKESK. For the CDR3, the DNA is TGTGCCAGCAGTTCACTGGGGGTTGAGCAGTTCTTC. Its protein product is CASSSLGVEQFF.

This chain uses TRBV21-1 with TRBJ2-2. TRBV21-1 is listed as a pseudogene. The CDR3 contains 13 residues. The CDR3 region has the DNA TGTGCCAGCAGACGGGACGAAACCGGGGAGCTGTTTTTT. It translates to CASRRDETGELFF.

V usage is TRBV7-9 and J usage is TRBJ2-7, with 8 bases aligning to TRBD2. Germline values: CDR1 SEHNR, CDR2 FQNEAQ (reference sequence). CDR3 length equals 15 residues. V was clipped by 5 bases and J by 4 bases; unmatched bases: 10. The CDR3 DNA sequence: TGTGCCAGCAGCCAAGCTCGGGAGGGGGGATACGAGCAGTACTTC. Its protein is CASSQAREGGYEQYF.

The chain recombines TRBV6-5 with TRBJ1-1, with a tentative D call TRBD1 (5 bases). V was clipped by 6 bases and J by 3 bases, with 11 bases between them. CDR1 is MNHEY and CDR2 is SVGAGI in the germline V gene. This CDR3 region has 13 residues. The CDR3 protein is CASSRTSDTEAFF. The CDR3 region has the DNA TGTGCCAGCAGCCGGACATCGGACACTGAAGCTTTCTTT.

J is TRBJ2-5 and V is TRBV11-3; no definite D call. Per germline, CDR1 SGHNT and CDR2 YENEEA. CDR3 length equals 12 residues. V was shortened by 6 bases and J by 5 bases, with 10 bases between the two germline ends. The CDR3 nucleotides read TGTGCCAGCAGTCTACAAGAGGAGACCCAGTACTTC. Translating gives CASSLQEETQYF.

The chain combines TRBV5-6 with TRBJ2-7; 9 bases agree with TRBD1. The germline gives CDR1 SGHDT, CDR2 YYEEEE. The V gene end was trimmed by 4 bases and the J gene end by 6 bases; junction bases not matched to a gene: 5. The CDR3 is 13 residues long. The DNA for the CDR3 is TGTGCCAGCAGCGTTAACAGGGGGCTCGAGCAGTACTTC. Translating gives CASSVNRGLEQYF.

The chain joins TRBV7-3 to TRBJ1-1; perhaps TRBD1 as D (6 bases). CDR1 is SGHTA, CDR2 FQGTGA, per germline. V was trimmed by 5 bases and J by 10 bases, leaving 14 bases between them. This CDR3 has 12 residues. CDR3 in DNA: TGTGCCAGCAGCCAGCAAGGGGGAAGAGCTTTCTTT. Residues: CASSQQGGRAFF.

The rearrangement links TRBV29-1 to TRBJ2-1, with D perhaps matching TRBD1 (6 bases). The V gene's germline CDR1 is SQVTM and CDR2 ANQGSEA. The CDR3 is made up of 14 amino acids. CDR3 sequence reads: CSGVAGDAYNEQFF. In DNA, the CDR3 is TGCAGTGGAGTTGCAGGGGACGCCTACAATGAGCAGTTCTTC.

The chain combines TRBV11-3 with TRBJ2-7; 8 positions agree with TRBD1. J lost 0 bases, V lost 5 bases, and 9 bases had no gene match. This CDR3 is 16 amino acids long. CDR1 is SGHNT, CDR2 YENEEA, per germline. CDR3 DNA: TGTGCCAGCAGCACCTCCCCCGGACAGGGCTCCTACGAGCAGTACTTC. It translates to CASSTSPGQGSYEQYF.

The chain is built from TRBV28 and TRBJ2-7; 10 bases agree with TRBD2. From germline, CDR1 is MDHEN and CDR2 SYDVKM. The CDR3 covers 15 residues. The junction had 3 bases not matched to a gene; V was cut back by 2 bases and J by 2 bases. DNA for the CDR3: TGTGCCAGCAGTTTACGCGGACTAGCGGCCTACGAGCAGTACTTC. This codes for CASSLRGLAAYEQYF.

Here the CDR3 reads CASSSGTNEQFF. CDR3 in DNA: TGTGCCAGCAGTTCAGGGACCAATGAGCAGTTCTTC. The V gene is TRBV6-6, the J gene TRBJ2-1; D may correspond to TRBD1 or TRBD2 (5 bases each). There are 12 residues in the CDR3. Trimming took off 4 bases at V and 6 bases at J, with 7 bases between the two ends. CDR1 is MNHNY, CDR2 SVGAGI, per germline (reference sequence).